This TCR beta chain was profiled in a study of blood T cell repertoires in COVID-19. Study summary: Some COVID-19 samples were acute and others convalescent; all came from the United States, Italy and Spain. The analysed material was cDNA or gDNA that came from T cells, B-cell-depleted T cells, or PBMCs.

The authors' processing: Estimation of nucleated cell counts was performed using reference gene primer amplification. Clones were read by immunoSEQ multiplex PCR, and TCRdb kept only the in-frame ones, dropping some. The V and J calls and clone size are taken from that table; D and trimming were inferred from the DNA. Of more than 95,000 clones in the sample, 90% to 95% were seen once. The trim removed 4 bases at V and 4 bases at J, leaving 7 bases unmatched. Germline V gene lookup returns CDR1 LGHDT and CDR2 YNNKEL (reference sequence). This CDR3 region has 14 residues. The chain couples TRBV3-1 (or the pseudogene TRBV3-2) to TRBJ2-7; 7 bases align to TRBD1. The source is a human donor in a cohort sampled during active COVID-19. Source material: peripheral blood. The CDR3 DNA is TGTGCCAGCAGCCGGAACACAGGGGTATACGAGCAGTACTTC. Translation: CASSRNTGVYEQYF.